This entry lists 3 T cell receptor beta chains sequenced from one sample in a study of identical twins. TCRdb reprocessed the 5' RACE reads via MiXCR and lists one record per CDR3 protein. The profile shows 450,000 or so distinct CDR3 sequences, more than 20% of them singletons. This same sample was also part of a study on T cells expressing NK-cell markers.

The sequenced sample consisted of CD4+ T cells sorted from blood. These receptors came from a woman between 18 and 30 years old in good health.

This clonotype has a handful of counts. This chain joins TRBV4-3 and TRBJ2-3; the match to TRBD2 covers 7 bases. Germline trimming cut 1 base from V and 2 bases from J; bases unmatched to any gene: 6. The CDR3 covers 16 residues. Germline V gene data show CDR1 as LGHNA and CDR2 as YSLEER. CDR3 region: CASSQGASGITDTQYF. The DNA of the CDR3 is TGCGCCAGCAGCCAAGGGGCTAGCGGAATCACAGATACGCAGTATTTT.

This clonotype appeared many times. CDR3 nucleotides: TGCGCCAGCACTGGGGGACAGGGTTATTCACCCCTCCACTTT. Translated, it gives CASTGGQGYSPLHF. The chain joins TRBV10-2 to TRBJ1-6; 9 nucleotides line up with TRBD1. This CDR3 region has 14 residues. Trimming took 7 bases from V and 8 from J; bases not matched to a gene: 6. Germline CDR1 WSHSY, CDR2 SAAADI.

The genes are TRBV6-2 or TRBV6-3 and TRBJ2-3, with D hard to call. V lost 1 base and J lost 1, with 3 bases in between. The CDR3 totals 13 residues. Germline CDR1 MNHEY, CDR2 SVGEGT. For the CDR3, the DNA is TGTGCCAGCAGTTACTACCGCACAGATACGCAGTATTTT. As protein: CASSYYRTDTQYF.